A single sample is the source of the 15 T cell receptor beta chains below, sequenced in a study of blood T cell repertoires in COVID-19. Some clones are missing from TCRdb's copy, which holds only in-frame ones; the method was immunoSEQ multiplex PCR. The sample has about 370,000 clones; roughly 90% are singletons. Sequences were obtained from peripheral blood. The source of these receptors is a man aged 18 to 30 with active or convalescent COVID-19.

This clone appeared once. This chain links TRBV9 with TRBJ1-4; D gene ambiguous. There are 14 residues in the CDR3. Germline values: CDR1 SGDLS, CDR2 YYNGEE. Trimming removed 4 bases at V and 0 bases at J, with 7 bases between. The CDR3 loop is CASSPEATNEKLFF. The CDR3 DNA reads TGTGCCAGCAGCCCGGAGGCAACTAATGAAAAACTGTTTTTT.

The V gene is TRBV28, the J gene TRBJ1-2; 7 bases are shared with TRBD1. J lost 4 bases, V lost 5 bases, and 16 bases had no gene match. CDR3 length equals 17 residues. Germline loops: CDR1 MDHEN, CDR2 SYDVKM. The DNA of the CDR3 is TGTGCCAGCAGTCCTCCGACAGGGTATGAAGGAAGCTATGGCTACACCTTC. This sequence encodes CASSPPTGYEGSYGYTF.

The V gene is TRBV18, the J gene TRBJ1-6; no definite D call. The length of the CDR3 is 17 residues. V dropped 6 bases and J dropped 4 bases, with 19 bases sitting between them. Germline V gives CDR1 KGHSH, CDR2 LQKENI. This CDR3 is CASSQTAPGSYNSPLHF. CDR3 bases: TGTGCCAGCTCCCAAACGGCTCCGGGTTCTTATAATTCACCCCTCCACTTT.

This chain joins TRBV28 and TRBJ2-7, with TRBD2 as a possible D gene (6 bases). The CDR3 loop spans 14 amino acids. Germline assignment: CDR1 MDHEN and CDR2 SYDVKM. V lost 7 bases to trimming and J lost 4 bases, with 17 bases between them. The CDR3 sequence is CASTRISGFYEQYF. The CDR3 coding sequence is TGTGCCAGCACCAGAATTAGCGGATTTTACGAGCAGTACTTC.

The V and J genes are TRBV28 and TRBJ1-1, with D possibly TRBD1 on 6 matching bases. Germline-derived CDR1 and CDR2 are MDHEN and SYDVKM. The V gene lost 5 bases and the J gene lost 6 bases, with 13 bases spanning the gap. The CDR3 runs to 13 residues. The CDR3 spells CASSKNRAPEAFF. The CDR3 DNA sequence: TGTGCCAGCAGTAAAAACAGGGCTCCTGAAGCTTTCTTT. The full variable domain, its missing parts supplied by reference TRBV28 and TRBJ1-1, is DVKVTQSSRYLVKRTGEKVFLECVQDMDHENMFWYRQDPGLGLRLIYFSYDVKMKEKGDIPEGYSVSREKKERFSLILESASTNQTSMYLCASSKNRAPEAFFGQGTRLTVV.

The genes are TRBV9 and TRBJ1-5, with 7 bases that match TRBD1. Germline CDR1 reads SGDLS; CDR2 reads YYNGEE. V shed 3 bases, J shed 2 bases, and the junction held 2 bases outside the gene matches. The CDR3 sequence is 14 residues long. CDR3 DNA: TGTGCCAGCAGCGGACAGGGAGGCAATCAGCCCCAGCATTTT. It specifies CASSGQGGNQPQHF. Based on the CDR3 plus reference TRBV9 and TRBJ1-5, the full variable domain is DSGVTQTPKHLITATGQRVTLRCSPRSGDLSVYWYQQSLDQGLQFLIQYYNGEERAKGNILERFSAQQFPDLHSELNLSSLELGDSALYFCASSGQGGNQPQHFGDGTRLSIL.

The rearrangement joins TRBV29-1 to TRBJ2-1, with 7 bases matching TRBD1. This CDR3 has 12 amino acids. CDR1 SQVTM and CDR2 ANQGSEA come from the germline V gene. J lost 6 bases, V lost 5 bases, and 4 bases had no gene match. The CDR3 DNA reads TGCAGCGTTAGTCGGACAGGCAATGAGCAGTTCTTC. Translating it yields CSVSRTGNEQFF.

As regards this clone: The identical CDR3 is also encoded by other nucleotide sequences in the sample. The chain joins TRBV9 to TRBJ2-2, with a possible D match to TRBD1 (6 bases). Germline V gene sequence: CDR1 SGDLS, CDR2 YYNGEE. Trimming pared 2 bases from V and 0 bases from J, leaving 11 bases between. The CDR3 runs to 16 residues. CDR3 region: CASSVRQAPNTGELFF. CDR3 sequence (DNA): TGTGCCAGCAGCGTTAGACAGGCTCCGAACACCGGGGAGCTGTTTTTT. Full variable domain (outside the CDR3, taken from reference TRBV9 and TRBJ2-2): DSGVTQTPKHLITATGQRVTLRCSPRSGDLSVYWYQQSLDQGLQFLIQYYNGEERAKGNILERFSAQQFPDLHSELNLSSLELGDSALYFCASSVRQAPNTGELFFGEGSRLTVL.

The rearrangement links TRBV3-1 (or the pseudogene TRBV3-2) to TRBJ2-7, with D unclear. Germline-derived CDR1 and CDR2 are LGHDT and YNNKEL (reference sequence). Between the trimmed V and J ends, which lost 1 base and 2 bases, there was a span of 9 bases. The CDR3 has 14 amino acids. In DNA, the CDR3 is TGTGCCAGCAGCCAAGTTACCAGAACCTACGAGCAGTACTTC. Translated: CASSQVTRTYEQYF.

The table lists this clone with a count of one. CDR3 protein: CASSVAGDHTDTQYF. DNA for the CDR3: TGTGCCAGCAGCGTAGCAGGCGACCACACAGATACGCAGTATTTT. The rearrangement uses TRBV9 and TRBJ2-3; D ambiguous. The germline CDR1 and CDR2 sequences are SGDLS and YYNGEE. V dropped 0 bases and J dropped 2 bases, with 10 bases sitting between them. The CDR3 runs 15 residues.

This clone has only one observation. The gene calls are TRBV7-9 and TRBJ2-3; D gene uncertain. There are 13 residues in the CDR3. Per the germline V gene, CDR1 is SEHNR and CDR2 is FQNEAQ (reference sequence). V was clipped by 5 bases and J by 6 bases, with 12 bases between them. The CDR3 here is CASSPALLDTQYF. In nucleotides, the CDR3 is TGTGCCAGCAGCCCCGCCCTATTGGATACGCAGTATTTT.

This clone is a singleton in its sample. This chain uses TRBV5-8 with TRBJ1-1; TRBD1 might be the D (5 bases). The germline V gene has CDR1 SGHTS and CDR2 YDEGEE. The ends were cut back, 3 bases at V and 4 bases at J, with 13 bases in the middle. This CDR3 comprises 14 residues. The CDR3 is CASSSAGFFTEAFF. For the CDR3, the DNA is TGTGCCAGCAGCTCGGCAGGGTTTTTCACTGAAGCTTTCTTT.

The chain recombines TRBV28 with TRBJ1-3; D perhaps matches TRBD1 (5 bases). CDR1 and CDR2 (germline): MDHEN, SYDVKM. The CDR3 totals 13 residues. The V end was cut by 8 bases, the J end by 0 bases, with 8 bases between. CDR3 nucleotide sequence: TGTGCCAGCGGGGGGAGCTCTGGAAACACCATATATTTT. This gives the protein CASGGSSGNTIYF.

The chain combines TRBV5-1 with TRBJ2-1, with 7 bases identical to TRBD2. Germline loops: CDR1 SGHRS, CDR2 YFSETQ. The CDR3 runs to 15 residues. V dropped 0 bases and J dropped 6; count of bases not matched to a gene: 6. The CDR3: CASSLARGRGNEQFF. For the CDR3, the DNA is TGCGCCAGCAGCTTGGCTCGCGGGAGAGGCAATGAGCAGTTCTTC.

The chain links TRBV28 to TRBJ1-5, with D perhaps TRBD1 (6 bases). The V gene's germline CDR1 is MDHEN and CDR2 SYDVKM. V dropped 6 bases and J dropped 7 bases, with 19 bases sitting between them. This CDR3 spans 15 amino acids. The CDR3 nucleotides are TGTGCCAGCAGACCACAGGGTATCGGTCGGCAGCCCCAGCATTTT. Protein: CASRPQGIGRQPQHF.